This TCR beta chain was recorded in a study of cytomegalovirus exposure and HLA in healthy donors. Findings and limits, study-wide: It was in a later analysis that TCR association rates were seen to vary by HLA locus, highest for DRB1 and lowest for HLA-C.

The PCR ran on 60 Vbeta and 13 Jbeta primers. The table came from immunoSEQ multiplex PCR; TCRdb's copy has only in-frame clones and leaves some out. This sample yields about 160,000 clones, of which about 80% are seen a single time; about 9.1% belongs to the top ten. Details on this clone: The target antigen is unknown.

The receptor was derived from a man between 18 and 29 years old in good health and CMV-seropositive. The source material was PBMCs.

The CDR3 bases are TGCAGCGTTGAAGAGCCGGGGCAACAGGGGGCAGGCTATGGCTACACCTTC. Its translation is CSVEEPGQQGAGYGYTF. The V gene is TRBV29-1, the J gene TRBJ1-2; 9 bases agree with TRBD1. Germline V gene data show CDR1 as SQVTM and CDR2 as ANQGSEA. The CDR3 is made up of 17 amino acids. J lost 4 bases, V lost 0 bases, and 12 bases had no gene match.